The 5 T cell receptor beta chains below come from one sample, sequenced in a study of spatial heterogeneity in lung cancer. Indicated time point: sample taken at primary tumor resection. TCRs were sequenced from unsorted whole RNA of tumor, nontumor lung or PBMC. TCRdb independently ran MiXCR on the 5' RACE reads; one entry per CDR3 protein. Here the sample spans some 100,000 distinct CDR3 sequences, roughly 10% being singletons. This specimen was PBMCs, taken at surgery. The receptor set was obtained from a male donor with early-stage non-small cell lung cancer.

V usage is TRBV27 and J usage is TRBJ2-1; D is uncertain. V was shortened by 3 bases and J by 9 bases, with 15 bases between the two germline ends. The CDR3 loop spans 14 amino acids. The germline V gene encodes CDR1 MNHEY and CDR2 SMNVEV (reference sequence). The CDR3 DNA sequence: TGTGCCAGCAGTTTTATCCCATTCATGGGTGAGCAGTTCTTC. Translating gives CASSFIPFMGEQFF.

This clonotype has more than one count but fewer than ten. The chain uses TRBV7-9 and TRBJ2-3, with 9 bases identical to TRBD1. Germline V lookup: CDR1 SEHNR, CDR2 FQNEAQ (reference sequence). Trimming took 4 bases from V and 6 from J; bases not matched to a gene: 5. The CDR3 covers 14 residues. CDR3 DNA: TGTGCCAGCAGCTCGGGACAGGGAAAGGATACGCAGTATTTT. Translated, it gives CASSSGQGKDTQYF. The whole variable domain, filled in from reference TRBV7-9 and TRBJ2-3, reads DTGVSQNPRHKITKRGQNVTFRCDPISEHNRLYWYRQTLGQGPEFLTYFQNEAQLEKSRLLSDRFSAERPKGSFSTLEIQRTEQGDSAMYLCASSSGQGKDTQYFGPGTRLTVL.

This clonotype was seen at least ten times. The rearrangement uses TRBV19 and TRBJ2-6; D unclear. The germline gives CDR1 LNHDA, CDR2 SQIVND (reference sequence). V was trimmed by 5 bases and J by 3 bases, leaving 8 bases between them. This CDR3 contains 14 residues. The CDR3 is CASSFLGGANVLTF. In DNA, the CDR3 is TGTGCCAGTAGTTTTTTAGGTGGGGCCAACGTCCTGACTTTC.

The J gene is TRBJ2-3, the V gene TRBV7-2, with 14 positions matching TRBD2. The germline V gene encodes CDR1 SGHTA and CDR2 FQGNSA. V lost 4 bases, J lost 9 bases, and 6 bases stayed unmatched. The CDR3 has 15 amino acids. The CDR3, as DNA: TGTGCCAGCAGCTCCGGGACTAGCGGGGGAAAAACGCAGTATTTT. Residues: CASSSGTSGGKTQYF.

J is TRBJ2-7 and V is TRBV28; 9 bases are shared with TRBD1. The CDR3 loop spans 15 amino acids. Germline CDR1 reads MDHEN; CDR2 reads SYDVKM. Trimming cost V 3 bases and J 5 bases; bases outside gene matches: 8. The CDR3 DNA follows: TGTGCCAGCAGTTTCCTGGGACAGGGTCACCACGAGCAGTACTTC. Its protein product is CASSFLGQGHHEQYF. The full variable domain, with the rest looked up from reference TRBV28 and TRBJ2-7, is DVKVTQSSRYLVKRTGEKVFLECVQDMDHENMFWYRQDPGLGLRLIYFSYDVKMKEKGDIPEGYSVSREKKERFSLILESASTNQTSMYLCASSFLGQGHHEQYFGPGTRLTVT.